These 9 T cell receptor beta chains were sequenced from one sample in a study of cytomegalovirus exposure and HLA in healthy donors. Sequencing was performed with immunoSEQ multiplex PCR; in TCRdb, only in-frame clones are kept and a portion is missing. In the table there are 250,000 to 400,000 clones, roughly 86% of which are singletons. Material: PBMCs. These receptors were collected from a man under 40 in good health and CMV-seronegative.

To note about this clone: Since a much larger clone is just one base distant, this may be a read error. J is TRBJ2-7 and V is TRBV11-3, with a tentative D call TRBD1 (6 bases). This CDR3 contains 13 residues. Germline CDR1 is SGHNT and CDR2 is YENEEA. Trimming stripped 0 bases from V and 3 bases from J, with 6 bases between. CDR3 DNA sequence: TGTGCCAGCAGCTTAGACAGGGGCTACGAGCAGTACTTC. It encodes CASSLDRGYEQYF. Full variable domain (rest looked up from reference TRBV11-3 and TRBJ2-7): EAGVVQSPRYKIIEKKQPVAFWCNPISGHNTLYWYLQNLGQGPELLIRYENEEAVDDSQLPKDRFSAERLKGVDSTLKIQPAELGDSAVYLCASSLDRGYEQYFGPGTRLTVT.

The rearrangement joins TRBV5-1 to TRBJ2-7, with D possibly matching TRBD2 (5 bases). The CDR3 runs 15 residues. V lost 4 bases and J lost 0, with 14 bases in between. Germline CDR1 and CDR2: SGHRS and YFSETQ. For the CDR3, the DNA is TGCGCCAGCAGCCGAGCGGTATTAAGCTCCTACGAGCAGTACTTC. Amino acids: CASSRAVLSSYEQYF.

This chain links TRBV7-2 with TRBJ1-6; no clear D gene. Trimming took off 5 bases at V and 9 bases at J, with 11 bases between the two ends. The CDR3 runs to 13 residues. Germline V lookup: CDR1 SGHTA, CDR2 FQGNSA. The CDR3 bases are TGTGCCAGCAGCCCCCAGGCAGGTTCACCCCTCCACTTT. Residues: CASSPQAGSPLHF.

The chain couples TRBV30 to TRBJ1-5; D is unresolved. The germline V and J ends were trimmed by 4 bases and 2 bases, with 12 bases remaining between them. This CDR3 spans 14 amino acids. CDR1 and CDR2 (germline): GTSNPN, SVGIG (reference sequence). The CDR3 region is CAWNSGWGNQPQHF. Written as DNA, the CDR3 is TGTGCCTGGAATTCGGGTTGGGGCAATCAGCCCCAGCATTTT. Filled out from reference TRBV30 and TRBJ1-5, the complete variable domain reads SQTIHQWPATLVQPVGSPLSLECTVEGTSNPNLYWYRQAAGRGLQLLFYSVGIGQISSEVPQNLSASRPQDRQFILSSKKLLLSDSGFYLCAWNSGWGNQPQHFGDGTRLSIL.

The chain joins TRBV5-4 to TRBJ2-3; a weak D match, TRBD2 (6 bases). V lost 10 bases to trimming and J lost 2 bases, with 17 bases between them. Per germline, CDR1 SGHNT and CDR2 YYREEE (reference sequence). There are 14 residues in the CDR3. CDR3 coding DNA: TGTGCCTTCATGGCTAGCGCAAACACAGATACGCAGTATTTT. Protein sequence: CAFMASANTDTQYF.

The chain carries TRBV27 and TRBJ1-1, with TRBD1 identical over 8 bases. Germline V CDR1 and CDR2: MNHEY, SMNVEV (reference sequence). There are 16 residues in the CDR3. With V trimmed by 3 bases and J by 6 bases, 12 bases remained unmatched. The CDR3 nucleotides read TGTGCCAGCAGTTTCCCCGAGGACAGGGAATCCTCTGAAGCTTTCTTT. Translation: CASSFPEDRESSEAFF.

The chain couples TRBV7-2 to TRBJ2-3; weak D call: TRBD2 (6 bases). The germline V gene has CDR1 SGHTA and CDR2 FQGNSA. The CDR3 length is 16 residues. V lost 5 bases and J lost 2, with 17 bases in between. Here the CDR3 DNA reads TGTGCCAGCAGCGCCAAGACTAGTCGAGTCACAGATACGCAGTATTTT. Translation: CASSAKTSRVTDTQYF.

This chain joins TRBV7-8 and TRBJ1-6; 8 positions agree with TRBD1. The V and J ends lost 4 bases and 5 bases, in that order; junction bases with no gene match: 4. CDR1 is SGHVS, CDR2 FQNEAQ, per germline. This CDR3 contains 15 residues. CDR3 loop: CASSSRQGNNSPLHF. CDR3 nucleotides: TGTGCCAGCAGCTCAAGACAGGGGAATAATTCACCCCTCCACTTT.

The rearrangement joins TRBV4-1 to TRBJ1-1; D possibly corresponds to TRBD1 (6 bases). The CDR3 runs to 16 residues. The germline gives CDR1 MGHRA, CDR2 YSYEKL. V gave up 2 bases and J gave up 10 bases, with 23 bases separating them. The CDR3 DNA reads as TGCGCCAGCAGCCAATTCCGGGCGGGCCCGCAGGGGACAGCTTTCTTT. The encoded protein is CASSQFRAGPQGTAFF.